The sequence of this T cell receptor beta chain was determined in a study of blood T cell repertoires in COVID-19. Study context: Acute-phase and convalescent COVID-19 samples originated in the United States, Italy and Spain. In each case, the material was cDNA or gDNA derived from T cells, B-cell-depleted T cells, or PBMCs.

This CDR3 has 15 residues. Per the germline V gene, CDR1 is MNHNY and CDR2 is SVGAGI (reference sequence). With 7 bases clipped from V and 5 bases from J, the junction kept 10 bases outside the gene matches. In the authors' methods: Estimation of nucleated cell counts was performed using reference gene primer amplification. Assay: immunoSEQ multiplex PCR; the TCRdb copy retains only in-frame clones and omits some. That table is the source of V, J and clone size, and D and trimming were worked out from the DNA. The repertoire holds roughly 260,000 clones, more than 70% seen once, with approximately 2.2% in the top ten.

This clonotype was sampled from a woman in her forties or fifties with acute or convalescent COVID-19. The sequencing sample was made of peripheral blood. The rearrangement links TRBV6-6 to TRBJ1-4, with 7 nucleotides matching TRBD1. CDR3 in DNA: TGTGCCAGCACCCCCGAGGGACAGATGAATGAAAAACTGTTTTTT. Encoded protein: CASTPEGQMNEKLFF.